A single sample gave rise to the 18 T cell receptor beta chains below, sequenced in a study of T cells in tumors after PD-1 blockade. Libraries were prepared by immunoSEQ multiplex PCR; TCRdb keeps only in-frame clonotypes and omits some of them. The sample records 30,000 to 40,000 clones, around four fifths being singletons. Sequences were derived from PBMCs, sampled before anti-PD-1 treatment. These receptors were obtained from a human donor with basal cell carcinoma.

The chain couples TRBV7-9 to TRBJ2-5; 11 nucleotides match TRBD1. This CDR3 region has 16 residues. Germline V gives CDR1 SEHNR, CDR2 FQNEAQ (reference sequence). V shed 5 bases and J 5 bases; nucleotides not matched to a gene: 10. The CDR3 sequence is CASSPADRGLRETQYF. The CDR3 DNA reads TGTGCCAGCAGCCCGGCGGACAGGGGGCTTAGGGAGACCCAGTACTTC. Variable domain in full (rest from reference TRBV7-9 and TRBJ2-5): DTGVSQNPRHKITKRGQNVTFRCDPISEHNRLYWYRQTLGQGPEFLTYFQNEAQLEKSRLLSDRFSAERPKGSFSTLEIQRTEQGDSAMYLCASSPADRGLRETQYFGPGTRLLVL.

The chain has TRBV14 and TRBJ1-2; D is undetermined. V was trimmed by 1 base and J by 4 bases, leaving 16 bases between them. CDR1 and CDR2 from the germline V gene are SGHDN and FVKESK. The CDR3 totals 16 residues. CDR3 in DNA: TGTGCCAGCAGCCAAGGATCCGGGTCCGATCCCTATGGCTACACCTTC. Translation: CASSQGSGSDPYGYTF.

The V and J genes are TRBV9 and TRBJ1-6; TRBD1 is a possible D gene (5 bases). The CDR3 totals 16 residues. Germline CDR1 and CDR2: SGDLS and YYNGEE. V shed 0 bases and J shed 4 bases, with 11 bases lying between them. In nucleotides, the CDR3 is TGTGCCAGCAGCGTAGGTGACAGAATTTATAATTCACCCCTCCACTTT. Residues: CASSVGDRIYNSPLHF.

This chain connects TRBV18 to TRBJ1-2, with D hard to call. The germline V gene encodes CDR1 KGHSH and CDR2 LQKENI. The length of the CDR3 is 15 residues. V was cut by 5 bases and J by 4 bases, with 17 bases left in between. The CDR3 bases are TGTGCCAGCTCAACCGTCCAGGACTCCGTCTATGGCTACACCTTC. Protein: CASSTVQDSVYGYTF.

This clone is medium-sized within its sample. This chain connects TRBV27 to TRBJ1-2; no clear D. Looked up from germline, CDR1 is MNHEY and CDR2 is SMNVEV (reference sequence). This CDR3 has 14 amino acids. Trimming shortened V by 0 bases and J by 8 bases, and 13 bases separated the two germline ends. As DNA, the CDR3 is TGTGCCAGCAGTTTATCAACGGCAGTAGACGGCTACACCTTC. Residues: CASSLSTAVDGYTF.

The chain links TRBV5-1 to TRBJ2-7, with D possibly being TRBD1 (6 bases). This CDR3 has 14 residues. Germline-derived CDR1 and CDR2 are SGHRS and YFSETQ. V was cut by 1 base and J by 1 base, with 9 bases left in between. The CDR3 reads CASSLPGTSYEQYF. CDR3 DNA sequence: TGCGCCAGCAGCTTGCCTGGGACATCCTACGAGCAGTACTTC.

The rearrangement links TRBV28 to TRBJ2-7; 10 nucleotides align to TRBD1. The germline V gene encodes CDR1 MDHEN and CDR2 SYDVKM. Trimming at V came to 5 bases and at J to 6 bases, leaving 13 bases not matched to a gene. The CDR3 extends over 16 amino acids. For the CDR3, the DNA is TGTGCCAGCAGTCTCCGCGCGGGGACAGGGGAAACCGAGCAGTACTTC. It yields the protein CASSLRAGTGETEQYF.

In its sample, this clone was seen once. The rearrangement links TRBV5-4 to TRBJ2-7, with TRBD1 matching 9 bases. V lost 4 bases and J lost 7; bases outside the gene matches: 12. The CDR3 contains 15 residues. Germline CDR1 reads SGHNT; CDR2 reads YYREEE (reference sequence). CDR3 sequence: CASSLGTGGFGEQYF. The DNA of the CDR3 is TGTGCCAGCAGCCTTGGAACAGGGGGCTTTGGGGAGCAGTACTTC.

The chain is built from TRBV28 and TRBJ1-2; D gene unclear. The germline gives CDR1 MDHEN, CDR2 SYDVKM. The CDR3 is 12 amino acids. Trimming cost V 5 bases and J 8 bases, with 12 bases left between them. CDR3 nucleotides: TGTGCCAGCAGTGTGTCCGGCGGCGGCTACACCTTC. Protein: CASSVSGGGYTF.

V gene TRBV27 combines with J gene TRBJ1-6; perhaps TRBD1 as D (5 bases). CDR3 size: 14 residues. Between the trimmed V and J ends, which lost 7 bases and 4 bases, there was a span of 11 bases. CDR1 is MNHEY and CDR2 is SMNVEV in the germline V gene (reference sequence). The CDR3: CASTPTVYNSPLHF. The CDR3 coding sequence is TGTGCCAGCACCCCGACAGTGTATAATTCACCCCTCCACTTT.

The chain combines TRBV5-4 with TRBJ1-1; D uncertain. The germline gives CDR1 SGHNT, CDR2 YYREEE (reference sequence). V lost 3 bases and J lost 0, with 6 bases in between. CDR3 length: 13 residues. CDR3 nucleotide sequence: TGTGCCAGCAGCTGGACGGTGAACACTGAAGCTTTCTTT. This gives the protein CASSWTVNTEAFF.

The chain couples TRBV27 to TRBJ2-1; D uncertain. Germline V gene lookup returns CDR1 MNHEY and CDR2 SMNVEV (reference sequence). The CDR3 sequence is 10 residues long. V lost 4 bases, J lost 8 bases, and 3 bases lay in between. CDR3 region: CASSWDEQFF. Written as DNA, the CDR3 is TGTGCCAGCAGTTGGGATGAGCAGTTCTTC.

This clone showed up just a few times. This sequence joins TRBV7-2 and TRBJ1-4; 7 positions agree with TRBD1. The CDR3 is 15 amino acids. The V and J ends lost 4 bases and 5 bases, in that order; junction bases with no gene match: 7. CDR1 and CDR2 from the germline V gene are SGHTA and FQGNSA. The CDR3 DNA is TGTGCCAGCAGCTCTCCGGGACAGTCCAATGAAAAACTGTTTTTT. It encodes CASSSPGQSNEKLFF.

The chain is built from TRBV19 and TRBJ2-7, with D possibly TRBD2 on 7 matching bases. The CDR3 loop spans 15 amino acids. Germline assignment: CDR1 LNHDA and CDR2 SQIVND (reference sequence). Trimming left V 5 bases short and J 2 bases short, with 16 bases between. The CDR3 loop is CASSGGGHTPYEQYF. CDR3 coding DNA: TGTGCCAGTAGTGGGGGGGGACATACCCCCTACGAGCAGTACTTC.

This sequence joins TRBV5-4 and TRBJ2-7; D unresolved. The CDR3 totals 13 residues. The V gene lost 2 bases and the J gene lost 7 bases, with 13 bases spanning the gap. CDR1 is SGHNT, CDR2 YYREEE, per germline (reference sequence). The DNA for the CDR3 is TGTGCCAGCAGCTTACCGTCCTCCTCGGAGCAGTACTTC. This codes for CASSLPSSSEQYF.

The chain recombines TRBV7-2 with TRBJ1-5; D may be TRBD1 (6 bases). The V gene lost 1 base and the J gene lost 4 bases, with 17 bases spanning the gap. The germline V gene encodes CDR1 SGHTA and CDR2 FQGNSA. This CDR3 region has 17 residues. CDR3 DNA: TGTGCCAGCAGCTTAGAGGGCAGGGGAGGAAGAAATCAGCCCCAGCATTTT. Translating gives CASSLEGRGGRNQPQHF.

The rearrangement uses TRBV7-8 and TRBJ2-2; D gene ambiguous. This CDR3 has 15 residues. V lost 1 base and J 3 bases, leaving 9 bases between the germline ends. Germline lookup yields CDR1 SGHVS and CDR2 FQNEAQ. CDR3 in DNA: TGTGCCAGCAGCTTAGTTAAAAGCGACACCGGGGAGCTGTTTTTT. Its protein is CASSLVKSDTGELFF.

The gene calls are TRBV11-1 and TRBJ2-3, with D maybe TRBD2 (5 bases). Per germline, CDR1 SGHAT and CDR2 FQDESV (reference sequence). Trimming cost V 6 bases and J 6 bases, with 19 bases left between them. This CDR3 region has 15 residues. CDR3 sequence (DNA): TGTGCCAGCAGACACGCCGGACTTGTCGTTGATACGCAGTATTTT. It specifies CASRHAGLVVDTQYF.